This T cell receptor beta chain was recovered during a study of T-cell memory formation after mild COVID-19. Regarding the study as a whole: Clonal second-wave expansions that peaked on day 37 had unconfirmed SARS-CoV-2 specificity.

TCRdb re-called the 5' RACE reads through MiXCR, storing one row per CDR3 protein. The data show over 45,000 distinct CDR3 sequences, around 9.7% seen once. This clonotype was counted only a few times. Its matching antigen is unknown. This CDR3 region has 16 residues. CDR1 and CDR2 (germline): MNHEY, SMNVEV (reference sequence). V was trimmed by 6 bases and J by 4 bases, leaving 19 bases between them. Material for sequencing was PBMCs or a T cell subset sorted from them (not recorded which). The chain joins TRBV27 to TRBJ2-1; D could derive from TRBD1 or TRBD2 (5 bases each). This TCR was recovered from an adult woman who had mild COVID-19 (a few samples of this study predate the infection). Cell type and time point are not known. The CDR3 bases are TGTGCCAGCAGCAAAGCCGGGACCCGACGTTACAATGAGCAGTTCTTC. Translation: CASSKAGTRRYNEQFF.